The sequence of this TCR beta chain was determined in a study of CD8 T cells in ankylosing spondylitis. Notes on the study in general: For ankylosing spondylitis blood, a TCR beta motif of eight or nine highly homologous variants appeared characteristic. Significant enrichment of disease-linked clones was reportedly seen in matched ankylosing spondylitis synovial fluid. Earlier work had already found some motif variants in reactive arthritis synovial fluid and blood.

CDR3 length: 16 residues. Trimming cost V 3 bases and J 5 bases; bases outside gene matches: 9. TCRdb called the 5' RACE reads again in MiXCR, with one record for every CDR3 protein. The table lists more than 300,000 distinct CDR3 sequences, under 14% of them singletons. Ten or more counts support this clonotype. Its target is not known. The gene calls are TRBV12-3 or TRBV12-4 and TRBJ2-2; 7 nucleotides agree with TRBD1. The material sequenced was blood, either unsorted or a sorted T cell fraction (not recorded which). This clonotype originated in a female donor with ankylosing spondylitis or in good health (not recorded which). The CDR3 DNA reads as TGTGCCAGCAGTTTCTCTCCAGGGGGTAGGACCGGGGAGCTGTTTTTT. This gives the protein CASSFSPGGRTGELFF.